This T cell receptor (beta chain) emerged from a study of OX40 agonist ivuxolimab in advanced cancers. This clone was counted a few times. Germline CDR1 is MNHEY and CDR2 is SVGAGI. This CDR3 contains 12 residues. Trimming stripped 5 bases from V and 7 bases from J, with 9 bases between. The repertoire was sequenced with immunoSEQ multiplex PCR; TCRdb's copy has only in-frame clones and lacks some. In the table there are about 20,000 clones, about two thirds of which are singletons. Autoimmune disease history or systemic immunosuppression barred patients. This sequence originates from an adult with an advanced solid tumor such as melanoma, head and neck, liver or kidney cancer. The sequenced sample was CD4+ or CD8+ T cells sorted from blood, obtained in a trial of the OX40 agonist ivuxolimab. The genes are TRBV6-5 and TRBJ1-5; D remains unclear. This CDR3 reads CASSEDWQPQHF. The CDR3 DNA sequence: TGTGCCAGCAGTGAAGACTGGCAGCCCCAGCATTTT.